One and the same sample provided the 28 T cell receptor beta chains below, sequenced in a study of CD8 T cells in ankylosing spondylitis. These receptors have no identified antigens. MiXCR, applied by TCRdb to the 5' RACE reads, yields one record per CDR3 protein. The repertoire holds about 540,000 distinct CDR3 sequences, with roughly an eighth as singletons. Overall study results and limits: What appeared characteristic of ankylosing spondylitis blood was a TCR beta motif of under 10 highly homologous variants.

The specimen sequenced was blood, either unsorted or a sorted T cell fraction (not recorded which). The receptors originated from a male donor with ankylosing spondylitis.

The V gene is TRBV12-3 or TRBV12-4, the J gene TRBJ1-1, with a weak D call TRBD1 (5 bases). The length of the CDR3 is 16 residues. V lost 6 bases, J lost 0 bases, and 17 bases lay in between. The CDR3 DNA reads as TGTGCCAGCAGGGGAGATCGGGACCTCATGAACACTGAAGCTTTCTTT. As protein: CASRGDRDLMNTEAFF.

This clonotype has ten or more counts. The chain joins TRBV10-2 to TRBJ2-1; tentative D call: TRBD2 (6 bases). Germline V gives CDR1 WSHSY, CDR2 SAAADI. The CDR3 loop spans 15 amino acids. V lost 7 bases, J lost 3 bases, and 16 bases lay in between. CDR3 loop: CASITWGEFYNEQFF. The CDR3 bases are TGCGCCAGCATAACGTGGGGGGAGTTCTACAATGAGCAGTTCTTC.

The table lists this clonotype with many counts. The chain links TRBV7-9 to TRBJ2-7; 7 positions match TRBD1. The J segment lost 2 bases and the V segment lost 5 bases, leaving 3 bases of the junction unmatched. The CDR3 loop spans 13 amino acids. In germline, CDR1 is SEHNR, CDR2 FQNEAQ (reference sequence). CDR3: CASSPQGPYEQYF. The CDR3 DNA is TGTGCCAGCAGCCCACAGGGGCCCTACGAGCAGTACTTC.

This clonotype was seen a handful of times. The chain couples TRBV10-2 to TRBJ1-1; TRBD1 aligns across 7 bases. This CDR3 spans 13 amino acids. J gave up 1 base and V 6 bases, and 2 bases lay outside the gene matches. In germline, CDR1 is WSHSY, CDR2 SAAADI. CDR3 DNA: TGCGCCAGCAGAGACAGGGAGAACACTGAAGCTTTCTTT. This gives the protein CASRDRENTEAFF.

The J gene is TRBJ2-4, the V gene TRBV5-1, with 14 bases that match TRBD2. The CDR3 consists of 15 residues. The V and J ends lost 2 bases and 6 bases, in that order; junction bases with no gene match: 1. The V gene's germline CDR1 is SGHRS and CDR2 YFSETQ. The CDR3 DNA reads TGCGCCAGCAGCTTTGGGACTAGCGGGAGAAACATTCAGTACTTC. This encodes CASSFGTSGRNIQYF.

The V call is TRBV2, the J call TRBJ1-1, with no clear D. The CDR3 spans 13 residues. Trimming removed 2 bases from V and 6 bases from J, with 10 bases in between. Germline V gene lookup returns CDR1 SNHLY and CDR2 FYNNEI. CDR3 sequence: CASSENLAAEAFF. The CDR3 coding sequence is TGTGCCAGCAGTGAAAACCTCGCAGCTGAAGCTTTCTTT.

This clonotype has more than one count but fewer than ten. In DNA, the CDR3 is TGCAGTGCCATTACAAGGCTACGAATCACTGAAGCTTTCTTT. As protein: CSAITRLRITEAFF. The rearrangement uses TRBV20-1 and TRBJ1-1; D is undetermined. Germline V gene lookup returns CDR1 DFQATT and CDR2 SNEGSKA (reference sequence). V was clipped by 6 bases and J by 4 bases, with 18 bases between them. CDR3 length equals 14 residues.

This clonotype was detected many times. The chain has TRBV5-5 and TRBJ2-4; D is unresolved. This CDR3 has 14 residues. V was cut by 3 bases and J by 1 base, with 8 bases left in between. Germline CDR1 SGHKS, CDR2 YYEKEE (reference sequence). CDR3 sequence (DNA): TGTGCCAGCAGCTCGCAGGAGGCCAAAAACATTCAGTACTTC. Translated, it gives CASSSQEAKNIQYF.

This clonotype was seen a handful of times. The V gene is TRBV18, the J gene TRBJ1-1; no clear D. V was shortened by 4 bases and J by 3 bases, with 27 bases between the two germline ends. The CDR3 totals 19 residues. Germline assignment: CDR1 KGHSH and CDR2 LQKENI. Here the CDR3 reads CASSLEVGERAWIDTEAFF. CDR3 in DNA: TGTGCCAGCTCACTCGAGGTGGGAGAGAGGGCTTGGATTGACACTGAAGCTTTCTTT.

The gene calls are TRBV18 and TRBJ2-7; 8 bases align to TRBD1. CDR1 and CDR2 (germline): KGHSH, LQKENI. The CDR3 consists of 15 residues. Trimming removed 2 bases from V and 5 bases from J; junction bases left unmatched: 8. The CDR3 DNA follows: TGTGCCAGCTCACCAGAAGCAGGGGGCTTCGACGAGCAGTACTTC. Its protein is CASSPEAGGFDEQYF.

This clonotype was seen more than once but under ten times. J is TRBJ2-2 and V is TRBV20-1, with 9 nucleotides matching TRBD1. The CDR3 sequence is 15 residues long. The J segment lost 3 bases and the V segment lost 3 bases, leaving 5 bases of the junction unmatched. Germline V gives CDR1 DFQATT, CDR2 SNEGSKA (reference sequence). CDR3 nucleotide sequence: TGCAGTGCTAGTCGGACAGGGGACTACACCGGGGAGCTGTTTTTT. Translating gives CSASRTGDYTGELFF.

This clonotype came up a few times. The chain combines TRBV20-1 with TRBJ1-5; maybe TRBD1 (6 bases). The germline CDR1 and CDR2 sequences are DFQATT and SNEGSKA (reference sequence). V gave up 6 bases and J gave up 0 bases, with 15 bases separating them. The length of the CDR3 is 15 residues. CDR3: CSAGGQGYSNQPQHF. CDR3 DNA sequence: TGCAGTGCGGGGGGCCAGGGATATAGCAATCAGCCCCAGCATTTT.

The V call is TRBV4-2, the J call TRBJ2-6, with D possibly TRBD1 on 6 matching bases. Germline V CDR1 and CDR2: LGHNA, YNFKEQ. V shed 0 bases and J shed 4 bases, with 16 bases lying between them. CDR3 length: 18 residues. The CDR3 sequence is CASSQDPPRGNGANVLTF. Here the CDR3 DNA reads TGTGCCAGCAGCCAAGATCCTCCCAGGGGTAACGGGGCCAACGTCCTGACTTTC.

This clonotype was detected many times. CDR3 protein: CASRGRDYATDTQYF. The CDR3 DNA is TGTGCCAGCAGGGGAAGGGACTACGCCACAGATACGCAGTATTTT. V gene TRBV25-1 combines with J gene TRBJ2-3; TRBD2 matches 7 bases. V was pared by 6 bases and J by 2 bases, with 8 bases of the junction left unmatched. This CDR3 contains 15 residues. Germline lookup yields CDR1 MGHDK and CDR2 SYGVNS.

The chain uses TRBV29-1 and TRBJ1-2; no firm D call. This CDR3 comprises 12 residues. The germline V and J ends were trimmed by 1 base and 9 bases, with 12 bases remaining between them. Germline CDR1 is SQVTM and CDR2 is ANQGSEA. CDR3 protein: CSVEAVSESYTF. DNA for the CDR3: TGCAGCGTTGAAGCTGTGTCCGAAAGCTACACCTTC.

The V call is TRBV4-1, the J call TRBJ1-5; weak D call: TRBD1 (5 bases). V was clipped by 4 bases and J by 5 bases, with 15 bases between them. Germline CDR1 MGHRA, CDR2 YSYEKL. The CDR3 is made up of 15 amino acids. DNA of the CDR3: TGCGCCAGCAGCCGTGCCGGGACCGAAGATCAGCCCCAGCATTTT. This codes for CASSRAGTEDQPQHF.

This clonotype was counted a few times. The V and J genes are TRBV20-1 and TRBJ2-7; a weak D match, TRBD2 (7 bases). V dropped 8 bases and J dropped 6 bases, with 17 bases sitting between them. The length of the CDR3 is 12 residues. Germline lookup yields CDR1 DFQATT and CDR2 SNEGSKA (reference sequence). For the CDR3, the DNA is TGCAGTACCTACAGGGAGGGTCCCGAGCAGTACTTC. As protein: CSTYREGPEQYF.

This clonotype showed up just once. The rearrangement uses TRBV5-1 and TRBJ2-2, with D maybe TRBD2 (5 bases). Germline V CDR1 and CDR2: SGHRS, YFSETQ. Trimming pared 0 bases from V and 10 bases from J, leaving 16 bases between. This CDR3 has 15 residues. The CDR3 DNA is TGCGCCAGCAGCTTGGTTGGTAGCGAGATATTGGAGCTGTTTTTT. This gives the protein CASSLVGSEILELFF.

The chain carries TRBV20-1 and TRBJ2-7; unclear D gene. The germline V gene encodes CDR1 DFQATT and CDR2 SNEGSKA (reference sequence). V dropped 0 bases and J dropped 3 bases, with 9 bases sitting between them. There are 13 residues in the CDR3. The chain's CDR3 is CSARDGPGYEQYF. CDR3 DNA: TGCAGTGCTAGAGATGGACCCGGCTACGAGCAGTACTTC.

J is TRBJ2-5 and V is TRBV5-1; D is unclear. Germline assignment: CDR1 SGHRS and CDR2 YFSETQ. This CDR3 is built from 16 residues. Trimming cost V 0 bases and J 2 bases, with 14 bases left between them. CDR3 in amino acids: CASSLVAAGPQETQYF. The CDR3, as DNA: TGCGCCAGCAGCTTGGTGGCAGCCGGACCGCAAGAGACCCAGTACTTC.

The chain uses TRBV12-3 or TRBV12-4 and TRBJ2-1; D uncertain. V dropped 8 bases and J dropped 6 bases, with 17 bases sitting between them. This CDR3 has 14 amino acids. CDR3 region: CASSGEDWANEQFF. CDR3 in DNA: TGTGCCAGCTCCGGAGAAGACTGGGCCAATGAGCAGTTCTTC.

The chain is built from TRBV2 and TRBJ2-5; TRBD2 matches at 7 bases. The CDR3 runs 14 residues. Germline CDR1 SNHLY, CDR2 FYNNEI. V dropped 7 bases and J dropped 5; count of bases not matched to a gene: 10. The CDR3 spells CASKATGGGETQYF. Here the CDR3 DNA reads TGTGCCAGCAAAGCCACGGGGGGTGGGGAGACCCAGTACTTC.

The chain has TRBV4-2 and TRBJ2-7; possibly TRBD2 for D (5 bases). CDR3 length equals 12 residues. Germline-derived CDR1 and CDR2 are LGHNA and YNFKEQ. Trimming removed 1 base at V and 7 bases at J, with 8 bases between. The CDR3 sequence: CASSQGREEQYF. The CDR3 coding sequence is TGTGCCAGCAGCCAAGGACGGGAAGAGCAGTACTTC.

J is TRBJ1-2 and V is TRBV10-3; unclear D gene. CDR3 length: 12 residues. Germline V CDR1 and CDR2: ENHRY, SYGVKD. The ends were cut back, 0 bases at V and 3 bases at J, with 2 bases in the middle. CDR3 coding DNA: TGTGCCATCAGTGAGTCAGACTATGGCTACACCTTC. Protein: CAISESDYGYTF.

This clonotype was found a few times. The chain joins TRBV7-6 to TRBJ1-5; possibly TRBD1 for D (5 bases). The germline V gene encodes CDR1 SGHVS and CDR2 FNYEAQ. Trimming cost V 5 bases and J 2 bases, with 16 bases left between them. The CDR3 has 16 amino acids. For the CDR3, the DNA is TGTGCCAGCAGCGACGCGTGGGGCTCTGGCAATCAGCCCCAGCATTTT. It translates to CASSDAWGSGNQPQHF.

The chain joins TRBV4-2 to TRBJ2-1; D unresolved. This CDR3 comprises 15 residues. Trimming cost V 0 bases and J 9 bases, with 15 bases left between them. Germline V lookup: CDR1 LGHNA, CDR2 YNFKEQ. The CDR3 reads CASSQDWVPPFEQFF. CDR3 sequence (DNA): TGTGCCAGCAGCCAAGATTGGGTCCCCCCTTTTGAGCAGTTCTTC.

This clonotype was recorded at least ten times. The V call is TRBV29-1, the J call TRBJ2-1, with 10 bases lining up with TRBD2. Unmatched junction bases numbered 9, after V lost 4 bases and J lost 3 bases. There are 16 residues in the CDR3. In germline, CDR1 is SQVTM, CDR2 ANQGSEA. The CDR3 spells CSVVGAGGGVYNEQFF. CDR3 in DNA: TGCAGCGTTGTAGGAGCGGGAGGGGGAGTCTACAATGAGCAGTTCTTC.

This clonotype was recorded a few times. The chain has TRBV5-1 and TRBJ2-3, with 10 bases aligning to TRBD1. V gave up 6 bases and J gave up 2 bases; unmatched junction bases: 9. This CDR3 spans 16 amino acids. Germline CDR1 SGHRS, CDR2 YFSETQ. CDR3 protein: CASKLPGTGVTDTQYF. CDR3 sequence (DNA): TGCGCCAGCAAGCTCCCAGGGACAGGGGTCACAGATACGCAGTATTTT.